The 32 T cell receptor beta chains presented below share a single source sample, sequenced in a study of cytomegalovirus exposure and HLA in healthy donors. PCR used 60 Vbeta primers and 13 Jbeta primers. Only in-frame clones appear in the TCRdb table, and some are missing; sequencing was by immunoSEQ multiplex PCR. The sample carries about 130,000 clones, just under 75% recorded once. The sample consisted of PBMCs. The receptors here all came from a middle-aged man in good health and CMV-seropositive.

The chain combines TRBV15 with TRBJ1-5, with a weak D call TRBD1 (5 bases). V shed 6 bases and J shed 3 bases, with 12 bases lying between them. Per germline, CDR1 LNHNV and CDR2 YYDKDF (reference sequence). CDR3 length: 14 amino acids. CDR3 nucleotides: TGTGCCACCAGTATCGACAGTTACAATCAGCCCCAGCATTTT. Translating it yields CATSIDSYNQPQHF.

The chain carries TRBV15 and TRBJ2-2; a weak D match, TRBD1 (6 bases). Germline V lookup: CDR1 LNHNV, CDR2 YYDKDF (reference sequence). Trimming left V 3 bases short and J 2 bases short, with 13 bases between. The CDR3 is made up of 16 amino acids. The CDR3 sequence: CATSRADRLNTGELFF. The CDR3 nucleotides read TGTGCCACCAGCAGGGCCGACAGGCTTAACACCGGGGAGCTGTTTTTT.

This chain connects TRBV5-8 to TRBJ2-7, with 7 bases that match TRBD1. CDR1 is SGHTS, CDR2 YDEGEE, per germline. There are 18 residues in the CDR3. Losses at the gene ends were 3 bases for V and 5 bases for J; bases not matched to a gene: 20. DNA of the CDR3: TGTGCCAGCAGCTCCCCGGCCAGCCTCTTAACAGGGGTGGACGAGCAGTACTTC. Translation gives CASSSPASLLTGVDEQYF. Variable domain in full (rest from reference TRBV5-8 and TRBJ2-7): EAGVTQSPTHLIKTRGQQATLRCSPISGHTSVYWYQQALGLGLQFLLWYDEGEERNRGNFPPRFSGRQFPNYSSELNVNALELEDSALYLCASSSPASLLTGVDEQYFGPGTRLTVT.

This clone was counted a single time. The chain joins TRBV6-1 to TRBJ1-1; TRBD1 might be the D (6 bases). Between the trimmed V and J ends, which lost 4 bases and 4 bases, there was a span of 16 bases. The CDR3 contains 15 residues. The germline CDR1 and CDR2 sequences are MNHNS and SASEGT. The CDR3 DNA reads TGTGCCAGCAGTGGCAGGGGCCAATTGGTCACTGAAGCTTTCTTT. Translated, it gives CASSGRGQLVTEAFF.

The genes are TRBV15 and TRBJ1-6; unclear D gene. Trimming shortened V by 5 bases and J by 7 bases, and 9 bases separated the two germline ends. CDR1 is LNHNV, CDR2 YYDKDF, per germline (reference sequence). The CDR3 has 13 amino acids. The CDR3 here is CATSPRRNSPLHF. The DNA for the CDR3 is TGTGCCACCAGCCCTAGGCGAAATTCACCCCTCCACTTT. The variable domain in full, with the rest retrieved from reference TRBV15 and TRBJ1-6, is DAMVIQNPRYQVTQFGKPVTLSCSQTLNHNVMYWYQQKSSQAPKLLFHYYDKDFNNEADTPDNFQSRRPNTSFCFLDIRSPGLGDTAMYLCATSPRRNSPLHFGNGTRLTVT.

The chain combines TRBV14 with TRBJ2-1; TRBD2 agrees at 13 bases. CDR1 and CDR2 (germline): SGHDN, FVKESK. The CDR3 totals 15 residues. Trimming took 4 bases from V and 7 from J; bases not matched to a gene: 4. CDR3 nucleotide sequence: TGTGCCAGCAGCCCTCCGGGACTAGCGGGGAATGAGCAGTTCTTC. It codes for CASSPPGLAGNEQFF.

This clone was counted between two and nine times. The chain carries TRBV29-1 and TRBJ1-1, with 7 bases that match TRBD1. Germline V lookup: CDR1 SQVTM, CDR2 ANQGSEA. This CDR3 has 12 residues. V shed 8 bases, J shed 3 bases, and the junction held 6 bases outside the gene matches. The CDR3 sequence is CSSGDSHTEAFF. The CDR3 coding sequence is TGCAGCTCCGGGGACAGCCACACTGAAGCTTTCTTT. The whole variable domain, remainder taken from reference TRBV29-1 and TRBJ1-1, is SAVISQKPSRDICQRGTSLTIQCQVDSQVTMMFWYRQQPGQSLTLIATANQGSEATYESGFVIDKFPISRPNLTFSTLTVSNMSPEDSSIYLCSSGDSHTEAFFGQGTRLTVV.

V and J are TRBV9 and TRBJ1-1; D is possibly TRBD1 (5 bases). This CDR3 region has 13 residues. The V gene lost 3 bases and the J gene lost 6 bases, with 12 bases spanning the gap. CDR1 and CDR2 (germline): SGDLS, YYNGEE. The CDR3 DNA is TGTGCCAGCAGCGCCCGGGGGGGGTCTGAAGCTTTCTTT. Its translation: CASSARGGSEAFF.

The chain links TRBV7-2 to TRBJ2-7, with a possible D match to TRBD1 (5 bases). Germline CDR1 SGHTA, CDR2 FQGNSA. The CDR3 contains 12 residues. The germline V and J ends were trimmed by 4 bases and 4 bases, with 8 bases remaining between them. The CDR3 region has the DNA TGTGCCAGCAGCTCGAACAGGTACGAGCAGTACTTC. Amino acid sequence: CASSSNRYEQYF.

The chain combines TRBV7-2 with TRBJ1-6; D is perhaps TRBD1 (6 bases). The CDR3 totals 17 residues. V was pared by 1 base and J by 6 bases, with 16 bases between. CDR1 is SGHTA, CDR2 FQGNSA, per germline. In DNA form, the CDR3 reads TGTGCCAGCAGCTTAGTGGGGGTCAGGGGCTCTAATTCACCCCTCCACTTT. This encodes CASSLVGVRGSNSPLHF.

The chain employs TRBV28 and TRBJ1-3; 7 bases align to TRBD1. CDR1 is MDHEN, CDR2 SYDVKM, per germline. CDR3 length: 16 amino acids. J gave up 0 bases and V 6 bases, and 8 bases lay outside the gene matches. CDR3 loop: CASRPPQGGSGNTIYF. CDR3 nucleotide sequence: TGTGCCAGCAGACCCCCCCAGGGGGGCTCTGGAAACACCATATATTTT.

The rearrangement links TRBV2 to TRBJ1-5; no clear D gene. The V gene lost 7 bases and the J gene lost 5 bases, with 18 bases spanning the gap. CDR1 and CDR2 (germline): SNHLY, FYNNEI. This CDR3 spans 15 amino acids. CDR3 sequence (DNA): TGTGCCAGCACCCCTGATGGGCAGAACCATCAGCCCCAGCATTTT. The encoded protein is CASTPDGQNHQPQHF.

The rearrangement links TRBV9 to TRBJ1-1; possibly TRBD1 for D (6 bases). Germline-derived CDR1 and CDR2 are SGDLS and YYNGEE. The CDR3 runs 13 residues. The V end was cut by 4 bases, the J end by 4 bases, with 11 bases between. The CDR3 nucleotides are TGTGCCAGCAGCCATACAGGGAGCACTGAAGCTTTCTTT. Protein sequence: CASSHTGSTEAFF.

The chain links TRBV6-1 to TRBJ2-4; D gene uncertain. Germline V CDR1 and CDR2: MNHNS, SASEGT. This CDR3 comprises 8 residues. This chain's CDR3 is CIEDIQYF. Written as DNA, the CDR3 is TGTATAGAAGACATTCAGTACTTC.

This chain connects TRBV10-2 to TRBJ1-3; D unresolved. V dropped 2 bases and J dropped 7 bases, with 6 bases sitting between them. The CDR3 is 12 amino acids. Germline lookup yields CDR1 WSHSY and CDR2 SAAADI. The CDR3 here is CASSEEGNTIYF. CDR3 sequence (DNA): TGCGCCAGCAGTGAGGAGGGCAACACCATATATTTT.

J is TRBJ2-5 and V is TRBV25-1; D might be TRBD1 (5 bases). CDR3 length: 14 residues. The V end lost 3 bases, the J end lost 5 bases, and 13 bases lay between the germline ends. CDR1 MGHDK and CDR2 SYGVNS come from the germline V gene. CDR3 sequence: CASSEVGALETQYF. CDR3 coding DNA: TGTGCCAGCAGTGAGGTAGGGGCTTTGGAGACCCAGTACTTC.

CDR3 coding DNA: TGTGCCAGCAGTCCAACAGCGGACCAAGAGACCCAGTACTTC. Translation gives CASSPTADQETQYF. This chain links TRBV28 with TRBJ2-5, with D tentatively TRBD2 (5 bases). Germline-derived CDR1 and CDR2 are MDHEN and SYDVKM. Trimming cost V 5 bases and J 0 bases, with 10 bases left between them. The CDR3 runs 14 residues.

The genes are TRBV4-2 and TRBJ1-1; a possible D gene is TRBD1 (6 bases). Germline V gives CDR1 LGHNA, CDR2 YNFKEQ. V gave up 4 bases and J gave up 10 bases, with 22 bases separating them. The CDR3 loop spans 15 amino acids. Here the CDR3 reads CASSRDGPGDPRAFF. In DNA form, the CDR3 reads TGTGCCAGCAGCCGAGATGGACCAGGGGACCCGCGAGCTTTCTTT.

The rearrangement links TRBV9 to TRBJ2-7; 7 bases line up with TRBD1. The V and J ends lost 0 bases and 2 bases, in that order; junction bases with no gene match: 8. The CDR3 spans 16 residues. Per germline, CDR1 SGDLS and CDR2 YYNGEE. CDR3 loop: CASSVDSGTEAYEQYF. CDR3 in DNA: TGTGCCAGCAGCGTAGATTCCGGGACAGAAGCCTACGAGCAGTACTTC. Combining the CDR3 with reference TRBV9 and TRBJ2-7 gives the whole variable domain DSGVTQTPKHLITATGQRVTLRCSPRSGDLSVYWYQQSLDQGLQFLIQYYNGEERAKGNILERFSAQQFPDLHSELNLSSLELGDSALYFCASSVDSGTEAYEQYFGPGTRLTVT.

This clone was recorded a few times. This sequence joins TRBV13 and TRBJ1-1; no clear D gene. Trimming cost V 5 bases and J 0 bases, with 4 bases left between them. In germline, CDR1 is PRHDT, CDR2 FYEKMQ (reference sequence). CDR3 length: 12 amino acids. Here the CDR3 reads CASSLLNTEAFF. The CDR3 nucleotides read TGTGCCAGCAGCCTATTGAACACTGAAGCTTTCTTT. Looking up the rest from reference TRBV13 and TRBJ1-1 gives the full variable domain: AAGVIQSPRHLIKEKRETATLKCYPIPRHDTVYWYQQGPGQDPQFLISFYEKMQSDKGSIPDRFSAQQFSDYHSELNMSSLELGDSALYFCASSLLNTEAFFGQGTRLTVV.

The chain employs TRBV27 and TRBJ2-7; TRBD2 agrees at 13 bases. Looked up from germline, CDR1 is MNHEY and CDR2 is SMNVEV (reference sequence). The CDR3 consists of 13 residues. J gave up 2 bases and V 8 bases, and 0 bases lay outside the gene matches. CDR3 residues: CASGTSGTYEQYF. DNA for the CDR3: TGTGCCAGCGGGACTAGCGGGACCTACGAGCAGTACTTC.

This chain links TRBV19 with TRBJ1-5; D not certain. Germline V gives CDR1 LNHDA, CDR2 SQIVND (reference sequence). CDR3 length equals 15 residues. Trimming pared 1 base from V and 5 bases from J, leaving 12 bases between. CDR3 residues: CASSIVAQSYQPQHF. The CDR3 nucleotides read TGTGCCAGTAGTATAGTGGCACAGTCTTATCAGCCCCAGCATTTT.

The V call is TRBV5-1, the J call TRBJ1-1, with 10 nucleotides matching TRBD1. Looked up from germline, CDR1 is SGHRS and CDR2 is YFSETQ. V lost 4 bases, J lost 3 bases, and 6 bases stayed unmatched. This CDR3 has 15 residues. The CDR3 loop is CASSGTGTGDTEAFF. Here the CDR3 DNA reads TGCGCCAGCAGCGGAACCGGGACAGGGGACACTGAAGCTTTCTTT. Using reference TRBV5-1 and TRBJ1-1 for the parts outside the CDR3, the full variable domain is KAGVTQTPRYLIKTRGQQVTLSCSPISGHRSVSWYQQTPGQGLQFLFEYFSETQRNKGNFPGRFSGRQFSNSRSEMNVSTLELGDSALYLCASSGTGTGDTEAFFGQGTRLTVV.

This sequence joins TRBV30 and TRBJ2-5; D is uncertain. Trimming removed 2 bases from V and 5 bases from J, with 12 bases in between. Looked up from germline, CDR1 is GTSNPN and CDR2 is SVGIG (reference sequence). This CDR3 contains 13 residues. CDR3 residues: CAWSPEPEETQYF. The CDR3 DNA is TGTGCCTGGAGTCCGGAACCGGAGGAGACCCAGTACTTC.

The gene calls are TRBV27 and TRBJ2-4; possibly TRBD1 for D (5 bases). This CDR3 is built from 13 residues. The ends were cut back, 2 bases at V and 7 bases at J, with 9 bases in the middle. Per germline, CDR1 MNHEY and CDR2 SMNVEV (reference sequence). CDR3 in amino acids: CASSLGAINIQYF. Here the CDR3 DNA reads TGTGCCAGCAGTTTAGGGGCAATCAACATTCAGTACTTC.

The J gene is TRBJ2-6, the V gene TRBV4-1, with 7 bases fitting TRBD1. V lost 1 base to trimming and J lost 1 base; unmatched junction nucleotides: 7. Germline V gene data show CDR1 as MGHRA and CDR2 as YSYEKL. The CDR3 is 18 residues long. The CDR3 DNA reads TGCGCCAGCAGCCAAGGCGACAGGGTGAAGTCTGGGGCCAACGTCCTGACTTTC. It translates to CASSQGDRVKSGANVLTF.

The CDR3 protein is CASRSAGGSTDTQYF. The CDR3 region has the DNA TGTGCCAGCAGATCAGCTGGGGGGAGCACAGATACGCAGTATTTT. The V call is TRBV6-1, the J call TRBJ2-3; perhaps TRBD2 as D (6 bases). V shed 6 bases and J shed 0 bases, with 13 bases lying between them. Germline CDR1 MNHNS, CDR2 SASEGT. CDR3 size: 15 residues.

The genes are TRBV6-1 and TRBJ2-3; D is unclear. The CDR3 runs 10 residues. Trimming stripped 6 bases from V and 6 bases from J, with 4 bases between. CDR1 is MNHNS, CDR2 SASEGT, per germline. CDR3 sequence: CASRADTQYF. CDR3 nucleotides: TGTGCCAGCAGAGCGGATACGCAGTATTTT.

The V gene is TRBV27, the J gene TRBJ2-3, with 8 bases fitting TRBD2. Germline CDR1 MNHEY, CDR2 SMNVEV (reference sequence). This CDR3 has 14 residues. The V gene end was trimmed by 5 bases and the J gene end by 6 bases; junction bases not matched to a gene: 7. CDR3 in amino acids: CASSPPTSEDTQYF. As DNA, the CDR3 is TGTGCCAGCAGTCCGCCGACTAGCGAGGATACGCAGTATTTT.

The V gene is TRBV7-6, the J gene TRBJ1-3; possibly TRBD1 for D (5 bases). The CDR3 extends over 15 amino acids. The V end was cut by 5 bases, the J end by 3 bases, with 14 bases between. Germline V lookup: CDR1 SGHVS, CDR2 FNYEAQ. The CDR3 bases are TGTGCCAGCAGCCAGAGTACAGGCGGTGGAAACACCATATATTTT. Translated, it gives CASSQSTGGGNTIYF.

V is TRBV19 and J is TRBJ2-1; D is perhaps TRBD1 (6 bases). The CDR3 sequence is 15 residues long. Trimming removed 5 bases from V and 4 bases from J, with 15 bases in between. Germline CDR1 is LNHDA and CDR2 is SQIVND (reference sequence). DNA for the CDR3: TGTGCCAGTAGTGCGTCGGTGGGGGCTTACAATGAGCAGTTCTTC. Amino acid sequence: CASSASVGAYNEQFF.

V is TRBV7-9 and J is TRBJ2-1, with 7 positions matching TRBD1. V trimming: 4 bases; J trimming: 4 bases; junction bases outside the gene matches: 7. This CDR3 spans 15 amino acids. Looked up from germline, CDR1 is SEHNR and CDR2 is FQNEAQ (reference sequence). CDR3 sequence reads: CASSSRQGRYNEQFF. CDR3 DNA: TGTGCCAGCAGCTCTCGACAGGGAAGGTACAATGAGCAGTTCTTC.